In this sample, the clone carrying this T cell receptor (beta chain) turned up a few times. Its antigen is not identified. This sample was taken from a study of blood T cells in healthy people across ages. Caucasian, healthy and from Russia, the donors were aged between about 6 and 90. Every participating donor contributed 8 to 10 milliliters of peripheral blood through a draw. Per sample, a minimum of 6.5 million PBMCs were isolated. Trimming pared 4 bases from V and 4 bases from J, leaving 7 bases between. Per germline, CDR1 LGHNT and CDR2 FRNRAP. The CDR3 is 12 amino acids. Sample-barcoded 5' priming and a J-beta primer mix drove a second PCR of roughly 7 to 11 cycles. TCRdb re-analysed the 5' RACE reads in MiXCR, keeping a single row per CDR3 protein. The table records over 1,500,000 distinct CDR3 sequences, roughly 43% of them present only once. Points from the study as a whole: TCR beta diversity correlated strongly with naive T cell percentage.

The genes are TRBV12-5 and TRBJ1-2; unclear D gene. The TCR sequence derives from a human donor in good health. The specimen sequenced was blood. This CDR3 is CASGSRIYGYTF. In DNA form, the CDR3 reads TGTGCTAGTGGTTCAAGGATCTATGGCTACACCTTC.